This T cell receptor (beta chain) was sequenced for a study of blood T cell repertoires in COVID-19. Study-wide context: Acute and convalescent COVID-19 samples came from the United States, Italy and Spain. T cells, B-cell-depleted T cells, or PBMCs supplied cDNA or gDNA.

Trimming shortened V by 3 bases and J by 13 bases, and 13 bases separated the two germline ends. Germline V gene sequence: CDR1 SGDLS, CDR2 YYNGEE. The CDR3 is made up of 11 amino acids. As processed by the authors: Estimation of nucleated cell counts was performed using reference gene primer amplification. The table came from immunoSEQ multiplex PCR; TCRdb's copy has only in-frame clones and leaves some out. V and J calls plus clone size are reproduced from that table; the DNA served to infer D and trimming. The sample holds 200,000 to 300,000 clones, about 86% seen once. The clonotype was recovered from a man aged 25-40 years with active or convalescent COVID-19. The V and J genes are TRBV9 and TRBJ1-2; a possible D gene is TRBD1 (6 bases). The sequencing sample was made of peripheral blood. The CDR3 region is CASSEGGQFTF. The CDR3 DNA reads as TGTGCCAGCAGCGAGGGCGGACAGTTCACCTTC.